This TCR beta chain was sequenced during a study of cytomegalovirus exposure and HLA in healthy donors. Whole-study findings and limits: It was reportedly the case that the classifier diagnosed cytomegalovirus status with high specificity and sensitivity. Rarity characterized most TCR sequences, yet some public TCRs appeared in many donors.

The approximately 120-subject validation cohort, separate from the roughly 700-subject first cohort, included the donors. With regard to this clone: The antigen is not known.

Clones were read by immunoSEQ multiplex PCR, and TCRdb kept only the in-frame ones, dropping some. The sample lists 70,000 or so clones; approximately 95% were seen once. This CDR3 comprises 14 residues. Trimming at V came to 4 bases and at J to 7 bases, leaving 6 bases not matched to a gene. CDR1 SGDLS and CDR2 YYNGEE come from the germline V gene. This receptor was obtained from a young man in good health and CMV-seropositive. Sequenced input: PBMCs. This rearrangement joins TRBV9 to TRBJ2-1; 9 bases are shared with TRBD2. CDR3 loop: CASSPSGKRNEQFF. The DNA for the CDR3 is TGTGCCAGCAGCCCTAGCGGGAAGCGGAATGAGCAGTTCTTC.